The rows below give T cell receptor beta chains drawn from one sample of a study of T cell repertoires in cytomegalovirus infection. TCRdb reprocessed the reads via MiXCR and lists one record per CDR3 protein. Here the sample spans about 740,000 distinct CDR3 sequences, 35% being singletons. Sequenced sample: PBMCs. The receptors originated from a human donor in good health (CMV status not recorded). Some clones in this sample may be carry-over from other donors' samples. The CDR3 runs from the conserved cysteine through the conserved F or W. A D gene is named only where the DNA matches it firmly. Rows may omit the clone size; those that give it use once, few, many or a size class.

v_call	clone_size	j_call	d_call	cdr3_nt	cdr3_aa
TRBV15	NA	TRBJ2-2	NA	TGTGCCACCAGCGGTATTAGTGGGGCCGGGGAGCTGTTTTTT	CATSGISGAGELFF
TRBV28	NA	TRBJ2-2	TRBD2	TGTGCCAATTCGATGCGGGAGCCATCGAACACCGGGGAGCTGTTTTTT	CANSMREPSNTGELFF
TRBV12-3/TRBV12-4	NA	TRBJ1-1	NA	TGTGCCAGCAGATCCTCAGGGGACACTGAAGCTTTCTTT	CASRSSGDTEAFF
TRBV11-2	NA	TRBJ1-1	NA	TGTGCCAGCAGCTTAGTGGTTCGAATGGGAGGGGACACTGAAGCTTTCTTT	CASSLVVRMGGDTEAFF
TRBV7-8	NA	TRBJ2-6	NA	TGTGCCAGCAGCGGTCAGTATGGGTCCGAGGCCAACGTCCTGACTTTC	CASSGQYGSEANVLTF
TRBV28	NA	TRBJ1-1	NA	TGTGCCAGCATGGAGACAGTGAACACTGAAGCTTTCTTT	CASMETVNTEAFF
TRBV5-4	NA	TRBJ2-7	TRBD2	TGTGCCAGCAGCTTGGAGGCGGGAGTCTCCTACGAGCAGTACTTC	CASSLEAGVSYEQYF
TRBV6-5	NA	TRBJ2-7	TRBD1	TGTGCCAGCAGTTACCGGGACAGGGTCTACGAGCAGTACTTC	CASSYRDRVYEQYF
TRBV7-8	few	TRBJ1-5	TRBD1	TGTGCCAGCAGCCCACGGACAGGGGGTTTGGCTCAGCCCCAGCATTTT	CASSPRTGGLAQPQHF
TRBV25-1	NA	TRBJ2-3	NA	TGTGCCAGCAGTGAGTCCGGGCTGATTGGAGATACGCAGTATTTT	CASSESGLIGDTQYF
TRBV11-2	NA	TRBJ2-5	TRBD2	TGTGCCAGCAGCCTCGGGACTAGCGGGACTGAGACCCAGTACTTC	CASSLGTSGTETQYF
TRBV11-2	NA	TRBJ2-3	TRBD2	TGTGCCAGCAGCTTATTATTTTCTTCGATTCGGCCTGGCGGGGGGGAACCCACAGATACGCAGTATTTT	CASSLLFSSIRPGGGEPTDTQYF
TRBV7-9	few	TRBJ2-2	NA	TGTGCCAGCAGTTCCGTATGGCAGAACACCGGGGAGCTGTTTTTT	CASSSVWQNTGELFF
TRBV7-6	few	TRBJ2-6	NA	TGTGCCAGCAGCTTAGTTACAGGCCCCGGGGCCAACGTCCTGACTTTC	CASSLVTGPGANVLTF
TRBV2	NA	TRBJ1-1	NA	TGTGCCAACATCCGGACAGTGAACACTGAAGCTTTCTTT	CANIRTVNTEAFF
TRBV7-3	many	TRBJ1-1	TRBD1	TGTGCCAGCAGCTTAGACAGGGAGGCTGAAGCTTTCTTT	CASSLDREAEAFF
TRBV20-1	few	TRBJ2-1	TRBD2	TGCAGTGCTAGAGATTTTAGCGGGGTGAGCTCCTACAATGAGCAGTTCTTC	CSARDFSGVSSYNEQFF